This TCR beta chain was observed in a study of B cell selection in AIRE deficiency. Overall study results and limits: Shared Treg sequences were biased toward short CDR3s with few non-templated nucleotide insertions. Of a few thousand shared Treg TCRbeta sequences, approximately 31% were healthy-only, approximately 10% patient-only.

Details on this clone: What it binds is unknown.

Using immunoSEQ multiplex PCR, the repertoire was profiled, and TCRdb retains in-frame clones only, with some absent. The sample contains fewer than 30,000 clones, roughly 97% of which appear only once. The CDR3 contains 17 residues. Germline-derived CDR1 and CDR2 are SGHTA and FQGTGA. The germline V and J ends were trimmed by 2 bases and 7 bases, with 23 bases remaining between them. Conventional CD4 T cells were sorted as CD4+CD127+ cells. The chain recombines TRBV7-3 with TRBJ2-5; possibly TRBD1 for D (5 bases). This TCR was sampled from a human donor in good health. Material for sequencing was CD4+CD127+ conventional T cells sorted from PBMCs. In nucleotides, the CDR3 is TGTGCCAGCAGCTTAGGGGCCCCGGGCTCATCCTGGGGGACCCAGTACTTC. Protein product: CASSLGAPGSSWGTQYF. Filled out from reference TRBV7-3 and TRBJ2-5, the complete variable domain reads GAGVSQTPSNKVTEKGKYVELRCDPISGHTALYWYRQSLGQGPEFLIYFQGTGAADDSGLPNDRFFAVRPEGSVSTLKIQRTERGDSAVYLCASSLGAPGSSWGTQYFGPGTRLLVL.